This paragraph covers one T cell receptor beta chain sequence. Its matching antigen is unknown. This record belongs to a study of shared clonotypes between healthy human individuals. This CDR3 region has 13 residues. The V and J ends lost 2 bases and 6 bases respectively, with 13 bases between them. Germline V gives CDR1 GTSNPN, CDR2 SVGIG (reference sequence). Assay used: immunoSEQ multiplex PCR; TCRdb lists only in-frame clones, some missing. This repertoire shows some 2.3 million clones, just over 90% found once; its top ten account for under 0.45%. Notes on the study in general: Researchers found naive subsets generally carried larger estimated richness than memory subsets.

V usage is TRBV30 and J usage is TRBJ1-1; D is possibly TRBD1 (6 bases). Sequencing was performed on naive CD4+ T cells from PBMCs. Subset in this sample: CD45RA+ positively selected. The receptor comes from a man between 18 and 35 years old in good health. Some clones in this sample may be carry-over from other donors' samples. The CDR3 region has the DNA TGTGCCTGGAGTACTAGGGGGGTGGCTGAAGCTTTCTTT. The encoded protein is CAWSTRGVAEAFF.